One sample yielded the 26 T cell receptor beta chains listed below, sequenced in a study of blood T cell repertoires in COVID-19 (dated by TCRdb to 2018 to 2020). The library was prepared using the immunoSEQ multiplex PCR assay. TCRdb took this table from immuneACCESS and kept in-frame rearrangements with V and J called. Such tables lack part of the clones; where checked against another copy, unresolved V genes explain under half of the gap, and the rest is unexplained. Recorded for this sample are about 270,000 clones; 75% to 85% of them occurred a single time. The top ten clones comprise 9.1% of the sample. Sequenced: PBMCs or T cells enriched from blood (not recorded which). These TCRs come from a woman between 45 and 60 years old with acute COVID-19.

To note about this clone: This specimen includes other DNA sequences encoding the same CDR3. The J gene is TRBJ1-2, the V gene TRBV27, with TRBD1 identical over 8 bases. Germline V gene data show CDR1 as MNHEY and CDR2 as SMNVEV (reference sequence). The trim removed 5 bases at V and 4 bases at J, leaving 6 bases unmatched. This CDR3 has 14 amino acids. CDR3 protein: CASSPRTGPYGYTF. CDR3 coding DNA: TGTGCCAGCAGTCCCCGGACAGGGCCCTATGGCTACACCTTC.

The V gene is TRBV12-5, the J gene TRBJ2-2; D ambiguous. V was cut by 0 bases and J by 7 bases, with 6 bases left in between. The CDR3 totals 13 residues. The germline CDR1 and CDR2 sequences are LGHNT and FRNRAP. The CDR3 here is CASGLVVFGELFF. CDR3 in DNA: TGTGCTAGTGGTTTGGTCGTTTTCGGGGAGCTGTTTTTT.

V and J are TRBV5-6 and TRBJ1-1; the D gene is possibly TRBD1 (5 bases). Per the germline V gene, CDR1 is SGHDT and CDR2 is YYEEEE. V lost 7 bases and J lost 5, with 15 bases in between. This CDR3 comprises 13 residues. This chain's CDR3 is CASYFGAGTEAFF. DNA of the CDR3: TGTGCCAGCTATTTTGGGGCGGGAACTGAAGCTTTCTTT.

The chain uses TRBV13 and TRBJ2-2; 7 positions match TRBD1. J gave up 2 bases and V 4 bases, and 7 bases lay outside the gene matches. This CDR3 has 16 residues. CDR1 is PRHDT, CDR2 FYEKMQ, per germline (reference sequence). In DNA, the CDR3 is TGTGCCAGCAGCTCCCGGGACAGCATTAACACCGGGGAGCTGTTTTTT. Its translation: CASSSRDSINTGELFF. Together with reference TRBV13 and TRBJ2-2, the CDR3 gives the full variable domain: AAGVIQSPRHLIKEKRETATLKCYPIPRHDTVYWYQQGPGQDPQFLISFYEKMQSDKGSIPDRFSAQQFSDYHSELNMSSLELGDSALYFCASSSRDSINTGELFFGEGSRLTVL.

The V call is TRBV6-5, the J call TRBJ1-2; 8 bases match TRBD1. Germline CDR1 reads MNHEY; CDR2 reads SVGAGI. This CDR3 has 14 residues. J was trimmed by 14 bases and V by 2 bases; bases with no gene match: 13. CDR3 protein: CASSYTGGGQGRTF. In nucleotides, the CDR3 is TGTGCCAGCAGTTACACAGGGGGGGGGCAGGGTCGGACCTTC.

The V call is TRBV6-2 or TRBV6-3, the J call TRBJ2-5, with 8 bases identical to TRBD1. The CDR3 totals 15 residues. Germline CDR1 MNHEY, CDR2 SVGEGT. V was clipped by 0 bases and J by 7 bases; unmatched bases: 7. The CDR3 region has the DNA TGTGCCAGCAGTTACTCGGGACAGGTTGGAGGGACCCAGTACTTC. It yields the protein CASSYSGQVGGTQYF.

The chain is built from TRBV6-4 and TRBJ1-3; 10 nucleotides match TRBD1. CDR1 is MRHNA, CDR2 SNTAGT, per germline. The CDR3 contains 19 residues. Germline trimming cut 2 bases from V and 3 bases from J; bases unmatched to any gene: 13. The CDR3 region is CASSDPSPTGQGNGNTIYF. CDR3 in DNA: TGTGCCAGCAGTGACCCGAGTCCAACGGGACAGGGGAATGGAAACACCATATATTTT.

This sequence joins TRBV10-3 and TRBJ2-3; TRBD2 matches 11 bases. Per germline, CDR1 ENHRY and CDR2 SYGVKD. This CDR3 is 17 amino acids long. Germline trimming cut 0 bases from V and 6 bases from J; bases unmatched to any gene: 8. The CDR3 region is CAISESPSGGSHDTQYF. CDR3 DNA: TGTGCCATCAGTGAGTCCCCTAGCGGGGGGTCCCACGATACGCAGTATTTT.

This clone was found a few times. This chain joins TRBV9 and TRBJ1-2, with 8 nucleotides matching TRBD1. V was pared by 9 bases and J by 4 bases, with 14 bases of the junction left unmatched. CDR1 and CDR2 (germline): SGDLS, YYNGEE. The CDR3 totals 15 residues. For the CDR3, the DNA is TGTGCCAAATGGAACCGGGACAGGAATTTCTATGGCTACACCTTC. This sequence encodes CAKWNRDRNFYGYTF.

The chain has TRBV30 and TRBJ2-1, with 7 bases identical to TRBD1. Germline V gives CDR1 GTSNPN, CDR2 SVGIG (reference sequence). The CDR3 length is 12 residues. J gave up 10 bases and V 1 base, and 4 bases lay outside the gene matches. The CDR3: CAWSGPRGEQFF. CDR3 nucleotides: TGTGCCTGGAGTGGACCCAGGGGGGAGCAGTTCTTC.

The chain links TRBV9 to TRBJ1-1; a weak D match, TRBD1 (5 bases). Germline V gene data show CDR1 as SGDLS and CDR2 as YYNGEE. CDR3 size: 15 residues. Trimming took 0 bases from V and 4 from J, leaving 13 bases between them. The CDR3 sequence is CASSVGGSLGTEAFF. Written as DNA, the CDR3 is TGTGCCAGCAGCGTAGGGGGCAGTCTGGGCACTGAAGCTTTCTTT.

This clone was detected once. CDR3 DNA: TGCGCCAGCACCGTGGGACAGGACCTTGAGCAGTTCTTC. This codes for CASTVGQDLEQFF. V and J are TRBV5-1 and TRBJ2-1, with 8 bases fitting TRBD1. The V and J ends lost 6 bases and 9 bases, in that order; junction bases with no gene match: 8. CDR3 length: 13 residues. From germline, CDR1 is SGHRS and CDR2 YFSETQ.

This clone was seen a handful of times. The rearrangement links TRBV25-1 to TRBJ2-6; 11 bases are shared with TRBD1. After removal of 8 bases from V and 3 bases from J, the junction contained 3 bases not matched to a gene. Germline V gives CDR1 MGHDK, CDR2 SYGVNS. CDR3 length equals 15 residues. The CDR3 protein is CASGDRGSGANVLTF. The CDR3 coding sequence is TGTGCCAGCGGGGACAGGGGGAGTGGGGCCAACGTCCTGACTTTC.

This clone was recorded only once. The rearrangement joins TRBV18 to TRBJ1-1; perhaps TRBD1 as D (6 bases). There are 16 residues in the CDR3. In germline, CDR1 is KGHSH, CDR2 LQKENI. The V end lost 4 bases, the J end lost 1 base, and 16 bases lay between the germline ends. CDR3: CASSLLPAGENTEAFF. In DNA, the CDR3 is TGTGCCAGCTCACTCCTTCCCGCAGGGGAGAACACTGAAGCTTTCTTT.

The genes are TRBV28 and TRBJ1-1; TRBD1 agrees at 10 bases. Trimming cost V 5 bases and J 12 bases; bases outside gene matches: 12. CDR3 size: 14 residues. The germline V gene has CDR1 MDHEN and CDR2 SYDVKM. The CDR3 region has the DNA TGTGCCAGCAGTACCCCGACAGGGGGCCTTTTAACTTTCTTT. It specifies CASSTPTGGLLTFF.

Regarding this clone: At the DNA level, this CDR3 is encoded by other sequences in the same sample as well. The chain employs TRBV4-1 and TRBJ2-3; D not resolved. The CDR3 totals 12 residues. Trimming pared 1 base from V and 3 bases from J, leaving 2 bases between. Germline V gene lookup returns CDR1 MGHRA and CDR2 YSYEKL. The CDR3 is CASSQATDTQYF. The CDR3 coding sequence is TGCGCCAGCAGCCAAGCGACAGATACGCAGTATTTT.

The chain links TRBV7-9 to TRBJ2-3; 7 bases match TRBD1. This CDR3 spans 14 amino acids. The junction had 7 bases not matched to a gene; V was cut back by 6 bases and J by 4 bases. CDR1 is SEHNR, CDR2 FQNEAQ, per germline (reference sequence). CDR3 nucleotides: TGTGCCAGCAGGCAACCGACAGGGCCAGATACGCAGTATTTT. Its translation is CASRQPTGPDTQYF.

The chain is built from TRBV30 and TRBJ2-6; D unclear. In germline, CDR1 is GTSNPN, CDR2 SVGIG (reference sequence). V was cut by 2 bases and J by 0 bases, with 5 bases left in between. The CDR3 consists of 14 residues. Here the CDR3 reads CAWSSVSGANVLTF. In nucleotides, the CDR3 is TGTGCCTGGAGTTCGGTCTCTGGGGCCAACGTCCTGACTTTC.

The table lists this clone with a few counts. This CDR3 reads CASSDGSVLAKNIQYF. For the CDR3, the DNA is TGTGCCAGCAGTGATGGTTCAGTTTTAGCCAAAAACATTCAGTACTTC. The rearrangement links TRBV6-1 to TRBJ2-4; D remains ambiguous. Trimming took off 3 bases at V and 0 bases at J, with 12 bases between the two ends. This CDR3 is built from 16 residues. In germline, CDR1 is MNHNS, CDR2 SASEGT.

This chain joins TRBV27 and TRBJ1-4; D perhaps matches TRBD1 (6 bases). The CDR3 covers 14 residues. V was shortened by 8 bases and J by 2 bases, with 12 bases between the two germline ends. CDR1 is MNHEY, CDR2 SMNVEV, per germline (reference sequence). The CDR3 is CASSNRVTNEKLFF. CDR3 in DNA: TGTGCCAGCTCGAACAGGGTTACTAATGAAAAACTGTTTTTT.

The V gene is TRBV19, the J gene TRBJ2-5; D is possibly TRBD1 (6 bases). The CDR3 covers 13 residues. Per the germline V gene, CDR1 is LNHDA and CDR2 is SQIVND (reference sequence). V was trimmed by 7 bases and J by 6 bases, leaving 15 bases between them. The CDR3 spells CASNVKGVQTQYF. The CDR3, as DNA: TGTGCCAGTAACGTCAAGGGGGTCCAGACCCAGTACTTC.

The chain links TRBV6-6 to TRBJ1-1; D is ambiguous. Germline V gives CDR1 MNHNY, CDR2 SVGAGI (reference sequence). CDR3 length: 14 residues. V lost 2 bases to trimming and J lost 5 bases, with 12 bases between them. The CDR3 reads CASSYNPRATEAFF. Here the CDR3 DNA reads TGTGCCAGCAGTTACAACCCCCGTGCGACTGAAGCTTTCTTT.

The chain uses TRBV25-1 and TRBJ2-2; 14 bases map to TRBD2. Trimming at V came to 4 bases and at J to 5 bases, leaving 9 bases not matched to a gene. In germline, CDR1 is MGHDK, CDR2 SYGVNS. This CDR3 spans 18 amino acids. The chain's CDR3 is CASSGGTSGGPRTGELFF. CDR3 coding DNA: TGTGCCAGCAGTGGGGGGACTAGCGGGGGCCCCAGAACCGGGGAGCTGTTTTTT.

This clone was counted once. The chain uses TRBV29-1 and TRBJ1-1, with D hard to call. The germline V and J ends were trimmed by 4 bases and 0 bases, with 12 bases remaining between them. This CDR3 is built from 14 residues. Germline V gene sequence: CDR1 SQVTM, CDR2 ANQGSEA. In nucleotides, the CDR3 is TGCAGCGTTGCGCCCGGTGGAGTGAACACTGAAGCTTTCTTT. Translating it yields CSVAPGGVNTEAFF. Full variable domain (remainder filled in from reference TRBV29-1 and TRBJ1-1): SAVISQKPSRDICQRGTSLTIQCQVDSQVTMMFWYRQQPGQSLTLIATANQGSEATYESGFVIDKFPISRPNLTFSTLTVSNMSPEDSSIYLCSVAPGGVNTEAFFGQGTRLTVV.

This clone was seen just once. V and J are TRBV5-1 and TRBJ1-2; D uncertain. This CDR3 has 13 residues. The germline CDR1 and CDR2 sequences are SGHRS and YFSETQ. V lost 0 bases, J lost 2 bases, and 5 bases lay in between. The CDR3 protein is CASSLGLNYGYTF. The CDR3 bases are TGCGCCAGCAGCTTGGGTCTCAACTATGGCTACACCTTC.

The CDR3 coding sequence is TGTGCCACCAGCAGAGTATCCGGGATCGAAGCTTTCTTT. It encodes CATSRVSGIEAFF. The V and J genes are TRBV15 and TRBJ1-1; D gene ambiguous. V lost 1 base to trimming and J lost 8 bases, with 11 bases between them. Germline V gene lookup returns CDR1 LNHNV and CDR2 YYDKDF (reference sequence). The CDR3 extends over 13 amino acids.